This T cell receptor beta chain was observed in a study of blood T cell repertoires in COVID-19. Here immunoSEQ multiplex PCR was the method, and the copy in TCRdb shows in-frame clones only, minus some. The sample has tens of thousands of clones; around four fifths are singletons. The table lists this clone with a count of one. The CDR3 runs to 15 residues. V lost 4 bases to trimming and J lost 4 bases; unmatched junction nucleotides: 8. CDR1 is WSHSY and CDR2 is SAAADI in the germline V gene. Sequencing was done on a sample of peripheral blood. This sequence was found in a human donor in a cohort sampled during active COVID-19. The chain combines TRBV10-2 with TRBJ1-2, with 8 bases fitting TRBD1. CDR3 protein: CASSVDRGQGYGYTF. The CDR3 DNA is TGCGCCAGCAGTGTAGACAGGGGTCAAGGCTATGGCTACACCTTC.